Listed here is a single T cell receptor beta chain. Its target antigen remains unknown. Base-call qualities are not available, and no considerably larger clone is one nucleotide away. V is cut by 4 bases and J by 6 bases, and the space between the germline ends is 15 bases. Including the terminal cysteine and phenylalanine, the CDR3 comprises 14 residues. Only the CDR3 DNA is retained, 42 bases long and in frame from the first base. CDR1 and CDR2 are drawn from the germline V gene: SGHRS, YFSETQ. These data are taken from a study of control samples from healthy donors and cancer patients (dated by TCRdb to 2019 to 2021). Libraries were made using the immunoSEQ multiplex PCR assay. What TCRdb holds here is the immuneACCESS table cut down to in-frame rearrangements. Part of the clones is not present; checked against another copy, under half of the missing clones reflect an unresolved V gene, and the others are unexplained. Here the sample has approximately 90,000 clones; approximately 87% occur a single time. The ten largest make up around 2.1% of the sample.

The V gene is TRBV5-1 and the J gene is TRBJ2-3; the D gene remains uncertain. The sequence came from a woman aged 40-49 years in good health. The sequenced sample consisted of blood. DNA sequence: TGCGCCAGCAGCGCCACCGGTCGAGCGGATACGCAGTATTTT. Translated, this is CASSATGRADTQYF.